This T cell receptor beta chain appears in the sequencing data of a study of somatic mutations in cytotoxic T cells in rheumatoid arthritis. As for this clone: What it binds is unknown.

The assay was immunoSEQ multiplex PCR, and TCRdb's table has in-frame clones only and misses some. The data contain roughly 20,000 clones, roughly 82% of them singletons. Notes on the study in general: Clonality of CD8+ T cells, which was compared between rheumatoid arthritis patients and age-matched healthy controls, did not differ significantly.

This clonotype originated in an adult with rheumatoid arthritis. Material for sequencing was CD8+ T cells sorted from blood.

CDR3 amino acids: CASSLPVPSGYGYTF. The CDR3 DNA reads TGTGCCAGCAGCTTACCCGTGCCCAGCGGTTATGGCTACACCTTC. The genes are TRBV5-6 and TRBJ1-2; D not certain. This CDR3 comprises 15 residues. From germline, CDR1 is SGHDT and CDR2 YYEEEE. Trimming left V 2 bases short and J 5 bases short, with 16 bases between.